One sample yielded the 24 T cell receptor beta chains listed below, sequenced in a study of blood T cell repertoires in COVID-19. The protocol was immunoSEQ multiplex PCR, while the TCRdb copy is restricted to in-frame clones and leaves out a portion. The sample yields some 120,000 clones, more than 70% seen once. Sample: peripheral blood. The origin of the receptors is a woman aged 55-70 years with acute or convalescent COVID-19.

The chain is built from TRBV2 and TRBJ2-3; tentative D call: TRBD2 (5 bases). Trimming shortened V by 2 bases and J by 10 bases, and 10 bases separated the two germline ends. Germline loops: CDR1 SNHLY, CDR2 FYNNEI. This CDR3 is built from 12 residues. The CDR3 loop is CASSEPLEAQYF. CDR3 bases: TGTGCCAGCAGTGAACCGTTGGAGGCGCAGTATTTT.

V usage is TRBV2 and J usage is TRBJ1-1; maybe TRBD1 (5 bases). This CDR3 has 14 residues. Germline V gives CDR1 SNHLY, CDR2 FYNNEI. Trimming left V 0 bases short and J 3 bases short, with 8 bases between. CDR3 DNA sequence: TGTGCCAGCAGTGAAGCAGGGGTCGACACTGAAGCTTTCTTT. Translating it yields CASSEAGVDTEAFF.

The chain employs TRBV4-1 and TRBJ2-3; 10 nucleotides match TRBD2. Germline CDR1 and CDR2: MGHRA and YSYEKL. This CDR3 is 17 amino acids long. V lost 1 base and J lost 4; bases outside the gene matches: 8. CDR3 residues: CASSQGFFSGRSDTQYF. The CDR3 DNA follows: TGCGCCAGCAGCCAAGGTTTCTTTAGCGGGAGGTCAGATACGCAGTATTTT.

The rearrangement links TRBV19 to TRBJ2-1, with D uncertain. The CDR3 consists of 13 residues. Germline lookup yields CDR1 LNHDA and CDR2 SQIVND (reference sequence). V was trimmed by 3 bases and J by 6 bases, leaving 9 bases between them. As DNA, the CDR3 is TGTGCCAGTAGTATCCCGTTTTCCAATGAGCAGTTCTTC. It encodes CASSIPFSNEQFF. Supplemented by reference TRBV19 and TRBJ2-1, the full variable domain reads DGGITQSPKYLFRKEGQNVTLSCEQNLNHDAMYWYRQDPGQGLRLIYYSQIVNDFQKGDIAEGYSVSREKKESFPLTVTSAQKNPTAFYLCASSIPFSNEQFFGPGTRLTVL.

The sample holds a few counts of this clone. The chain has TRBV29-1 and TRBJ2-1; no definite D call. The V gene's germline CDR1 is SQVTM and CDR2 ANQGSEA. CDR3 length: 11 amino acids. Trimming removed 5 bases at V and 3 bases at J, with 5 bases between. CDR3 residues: CSVHNYNEQFF. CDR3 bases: TGCAGCGTTCACAACTACAATGAGCAGTTCTTC.

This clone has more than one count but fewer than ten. DNA of the CDR3: TGTGCCAGCAGTTTGCTGACAGGGAGCAATCAGCCCCAGCATTTT. It specifies CASSLLTGSNQPQHF. This rearrangement joins TRBV28 to TRBJ1-5; 7 bases match TRBD1. The CDR3 runs to 15 residues. Trimming removed 3 bases from V and 1 base from J; junction bases left unmatched: 3. CDR1 is MDHEN, CDR2 SYDVKM, per germline.

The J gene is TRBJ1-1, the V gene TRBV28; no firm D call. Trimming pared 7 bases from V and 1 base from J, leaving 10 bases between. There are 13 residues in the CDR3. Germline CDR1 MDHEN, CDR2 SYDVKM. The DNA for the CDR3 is TGTGCCAGCAAGGTCGGCGGGAACACTGAAGCTTTCTTT. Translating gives CASKVGGNTEAFF.

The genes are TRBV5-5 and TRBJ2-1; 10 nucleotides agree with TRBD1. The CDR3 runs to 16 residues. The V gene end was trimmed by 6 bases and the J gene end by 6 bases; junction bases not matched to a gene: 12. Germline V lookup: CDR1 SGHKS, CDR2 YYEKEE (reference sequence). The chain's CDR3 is CASTPLPGQGINEQFF. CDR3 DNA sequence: TGTGCCAGCACCCCCCTCCCGGGACAGGGGATCAATGAGCAGTTCTTC. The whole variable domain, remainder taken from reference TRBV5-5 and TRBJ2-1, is DAGVTQSPTHLIKTRGQQVTLRCSPISGHKSVSWYQQVLGQGPQFIFQYYEKEERGRGNFPDRFSARQFPNYSSELNVNALLLGDSALYLCASTPLPGQGINEQFFGPGTRLTVL.

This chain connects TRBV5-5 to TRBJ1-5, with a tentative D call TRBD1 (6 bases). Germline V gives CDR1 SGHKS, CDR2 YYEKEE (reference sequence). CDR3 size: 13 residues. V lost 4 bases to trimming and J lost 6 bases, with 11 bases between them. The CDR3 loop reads CASSPRGFQPQHF. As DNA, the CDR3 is TGTGCCAGCAGCCCTAGGGGGTTTCAGCCCCAGCATTTT.

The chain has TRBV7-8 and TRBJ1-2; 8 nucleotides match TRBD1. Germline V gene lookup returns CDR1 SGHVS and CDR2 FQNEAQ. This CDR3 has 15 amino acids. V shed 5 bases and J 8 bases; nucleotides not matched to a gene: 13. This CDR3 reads CASSPQGQGPLGYTF. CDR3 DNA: TGTGCCAGCAGCCCACAAGGACAGGGCCCCTTGGGCTACACCTTC.

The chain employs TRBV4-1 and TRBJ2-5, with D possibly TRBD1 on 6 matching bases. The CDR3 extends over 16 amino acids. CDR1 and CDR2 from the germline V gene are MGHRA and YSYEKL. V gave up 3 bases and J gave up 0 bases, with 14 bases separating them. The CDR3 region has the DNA TGCGCCAGCAGCCAGAGCCAGACAGGCTACCAAGAGACCCAGTACTTC. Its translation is CASSQSQTGYQETQYF.

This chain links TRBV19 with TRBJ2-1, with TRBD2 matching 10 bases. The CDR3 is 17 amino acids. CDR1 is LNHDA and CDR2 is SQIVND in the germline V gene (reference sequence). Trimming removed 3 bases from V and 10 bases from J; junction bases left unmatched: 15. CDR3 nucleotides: TGTGCCAGTAGTATCATGGGGGGAGCGGGAGGGCACGGCGAGCAGTTCTTC. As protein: CASSIMGGAGGHGEQFF.

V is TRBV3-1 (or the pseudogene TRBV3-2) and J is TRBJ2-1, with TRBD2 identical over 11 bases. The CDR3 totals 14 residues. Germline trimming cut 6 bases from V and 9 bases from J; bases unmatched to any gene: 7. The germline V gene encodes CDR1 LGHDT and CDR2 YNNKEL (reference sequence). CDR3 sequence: CASRGTSGLGEQFF. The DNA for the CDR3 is TGTGCCAGCAGGGGGACTAGCGGCTTAGGTGAGCAGTTCTTC.

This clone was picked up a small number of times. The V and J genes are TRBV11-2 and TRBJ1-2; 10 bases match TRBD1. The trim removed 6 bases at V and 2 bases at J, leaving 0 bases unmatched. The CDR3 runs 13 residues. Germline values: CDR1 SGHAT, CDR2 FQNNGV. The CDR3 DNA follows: TGTGCCAGCAGGACAGGGGGCAACTATGGCTACACCTTC. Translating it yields CASRTGGNYGYTF.

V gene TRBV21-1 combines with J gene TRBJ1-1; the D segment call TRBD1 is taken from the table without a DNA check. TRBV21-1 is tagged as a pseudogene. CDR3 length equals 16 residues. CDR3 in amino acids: CASGTQGTERNTEAFF. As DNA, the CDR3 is TGTGCCAGCGGGACGCAGGGGACAGAGAGAAACACTGAAGCTTTCTTT.

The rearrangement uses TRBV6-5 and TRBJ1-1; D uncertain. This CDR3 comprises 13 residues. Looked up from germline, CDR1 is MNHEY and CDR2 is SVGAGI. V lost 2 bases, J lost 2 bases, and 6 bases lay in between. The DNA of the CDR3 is TGTGCCAGCAGTTACGAGGCTAACACTGAAGCTTTCTTT. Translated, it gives CASSYEANTEAFF.

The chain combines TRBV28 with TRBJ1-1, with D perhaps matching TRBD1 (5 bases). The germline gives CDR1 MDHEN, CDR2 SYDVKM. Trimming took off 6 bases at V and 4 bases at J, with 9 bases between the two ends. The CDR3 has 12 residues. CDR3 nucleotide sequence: TGTGCCAGCAGCCCCGGGGGCACTGAAGCTTTCTTT. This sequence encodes CASSPGGTEAFF.

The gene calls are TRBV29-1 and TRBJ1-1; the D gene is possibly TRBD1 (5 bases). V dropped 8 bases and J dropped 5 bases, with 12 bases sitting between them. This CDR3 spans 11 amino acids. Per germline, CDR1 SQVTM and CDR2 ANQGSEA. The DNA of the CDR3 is TGCAGCCCCGGGGGACCTACTGAAGCTTTCTTT. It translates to CSPGGPTEAFF.

DNA for the CDR3: TGCGCCAGCAGTGAACTTGGCAATGAGCAGTTCTTC. Translated: CASSELGNEQFF. The rearrangement joins TRBV10-2 to TRBJ2-1; D gene uncertain. V was clipped by 3 bases and J by 6 bases, with 6 bases between them. Looked up from germline, CDR1 is WSHSY and CDR2 is SAAADI. This CDR3 spans 12 amino acids.

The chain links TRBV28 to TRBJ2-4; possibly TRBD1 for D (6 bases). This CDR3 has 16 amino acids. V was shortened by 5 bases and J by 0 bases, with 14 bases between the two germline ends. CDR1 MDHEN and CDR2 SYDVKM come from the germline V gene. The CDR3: CASSVSGQLAKNIQYF. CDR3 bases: TGTGCCAGCAGTGTCTCGGGACAACTAGCCAAAAACATTCAGTACTTC.

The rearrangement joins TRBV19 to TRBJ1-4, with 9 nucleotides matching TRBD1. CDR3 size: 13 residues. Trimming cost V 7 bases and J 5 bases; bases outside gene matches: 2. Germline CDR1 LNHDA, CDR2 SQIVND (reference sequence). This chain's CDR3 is CASTGTGNEKLFF. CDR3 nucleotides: TGTGCCAGTACCGGGACAGGGAATGAAAAACTGTTTTTT.

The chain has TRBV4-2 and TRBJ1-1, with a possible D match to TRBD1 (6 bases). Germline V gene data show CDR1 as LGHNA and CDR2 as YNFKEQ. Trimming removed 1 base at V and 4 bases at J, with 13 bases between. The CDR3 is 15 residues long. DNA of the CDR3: TGTGCCAGCAGCCAAGCTGGTGGGGGGGCCACTGAAGCTTTCTTT. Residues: CASSQAGGGATEAFF.

In DNA, the CDR3 is TGCGCCAGCAGCTTGGATGGCCGCACTGAAGCTTTCTTT. Its protein is CASSLDGRTEAFF. The chain links TRBV5-1 to TRBJ1-1; D ambiguous. Germline V gene sequence: CDR1 SGHRS, CDR2 YFSETQ. The CDR3 runs 13 residues. Trimming cost V 0 bases and J 4 bases, with 7 bases left between them.

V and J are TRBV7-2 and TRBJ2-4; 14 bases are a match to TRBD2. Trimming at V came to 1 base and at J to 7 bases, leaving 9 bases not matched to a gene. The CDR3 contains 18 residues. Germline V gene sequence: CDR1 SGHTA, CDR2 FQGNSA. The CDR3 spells CASSLGPGLAGVGNIQYF. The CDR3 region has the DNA TGTGCCAGCAGCTTAGGTCCGGGACTAGCGGGAGTGGGGAACATTCAGTACTTC.